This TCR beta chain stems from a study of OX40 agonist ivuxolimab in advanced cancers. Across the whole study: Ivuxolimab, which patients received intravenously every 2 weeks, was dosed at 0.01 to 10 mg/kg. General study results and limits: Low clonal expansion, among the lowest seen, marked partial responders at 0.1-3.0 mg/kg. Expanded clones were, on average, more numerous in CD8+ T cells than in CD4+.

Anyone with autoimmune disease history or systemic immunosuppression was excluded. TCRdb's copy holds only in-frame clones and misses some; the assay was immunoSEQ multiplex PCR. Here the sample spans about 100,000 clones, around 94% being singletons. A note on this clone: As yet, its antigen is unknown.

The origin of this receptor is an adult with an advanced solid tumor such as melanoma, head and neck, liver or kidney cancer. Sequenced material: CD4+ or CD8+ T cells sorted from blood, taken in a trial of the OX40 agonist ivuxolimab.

Here the CDR3 DNA reads TGTGCCAGCAGTCTTGGTATTGGCTATGGCTACACCTTC. This translates into CASSLGIGYGYTF. The V and J genes are TRBV6-5 and TRBJ1-2; no reliable D call. CDR3 size: 13 residues. V lost 5 bases, J lost 4 bases, and 11 bases lay in between. From germline, CDR1 is MNHEY and CDR2 SVGAGI.